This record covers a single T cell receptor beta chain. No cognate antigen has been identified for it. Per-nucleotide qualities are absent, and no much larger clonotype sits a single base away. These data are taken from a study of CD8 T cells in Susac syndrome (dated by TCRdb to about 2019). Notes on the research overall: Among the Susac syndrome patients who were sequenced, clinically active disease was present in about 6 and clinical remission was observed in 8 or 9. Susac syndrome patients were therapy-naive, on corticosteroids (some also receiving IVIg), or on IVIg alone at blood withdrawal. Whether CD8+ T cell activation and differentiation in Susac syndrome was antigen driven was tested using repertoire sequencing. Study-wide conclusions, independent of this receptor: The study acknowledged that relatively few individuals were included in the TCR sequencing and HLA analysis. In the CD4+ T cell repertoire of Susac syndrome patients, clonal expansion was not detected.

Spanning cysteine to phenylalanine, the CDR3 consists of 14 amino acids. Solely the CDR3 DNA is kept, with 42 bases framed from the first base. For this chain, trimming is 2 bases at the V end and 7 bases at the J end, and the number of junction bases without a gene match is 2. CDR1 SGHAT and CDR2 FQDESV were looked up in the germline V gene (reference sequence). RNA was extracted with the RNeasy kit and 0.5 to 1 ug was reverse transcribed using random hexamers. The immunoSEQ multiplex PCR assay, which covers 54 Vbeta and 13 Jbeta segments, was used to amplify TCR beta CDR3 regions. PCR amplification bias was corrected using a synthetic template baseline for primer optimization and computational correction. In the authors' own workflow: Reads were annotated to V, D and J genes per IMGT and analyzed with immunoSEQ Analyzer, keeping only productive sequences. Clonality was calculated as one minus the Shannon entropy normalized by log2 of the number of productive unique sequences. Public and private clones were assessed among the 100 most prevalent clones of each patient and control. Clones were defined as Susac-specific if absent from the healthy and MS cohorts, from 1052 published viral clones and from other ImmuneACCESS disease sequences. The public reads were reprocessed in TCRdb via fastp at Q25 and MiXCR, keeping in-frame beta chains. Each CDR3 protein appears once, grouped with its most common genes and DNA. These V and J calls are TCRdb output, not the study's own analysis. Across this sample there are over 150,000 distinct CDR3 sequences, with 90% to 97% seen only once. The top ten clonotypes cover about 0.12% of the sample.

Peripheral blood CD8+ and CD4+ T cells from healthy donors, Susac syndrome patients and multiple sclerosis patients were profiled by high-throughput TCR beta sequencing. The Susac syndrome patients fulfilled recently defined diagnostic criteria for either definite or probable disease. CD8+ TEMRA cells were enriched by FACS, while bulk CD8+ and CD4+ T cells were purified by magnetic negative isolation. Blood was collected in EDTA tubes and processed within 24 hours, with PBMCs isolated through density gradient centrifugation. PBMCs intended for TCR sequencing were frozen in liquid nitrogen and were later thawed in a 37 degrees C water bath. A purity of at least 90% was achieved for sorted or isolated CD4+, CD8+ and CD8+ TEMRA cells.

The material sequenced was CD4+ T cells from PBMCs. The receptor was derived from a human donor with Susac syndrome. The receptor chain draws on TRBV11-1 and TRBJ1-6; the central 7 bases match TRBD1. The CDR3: CASSLQGGNSPLHF. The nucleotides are TGTGCCAGCAGCTTACAGGGGGGAAATTCACCCCTCCACTTT.